This entry lists 17 T cell receptor beta chains sequenced from one sample in a study of blood T cell repertoires in COVID-19 (dated by TCRdb to 2019 to 2021). Receptors were amplified or captured by the immunoSEQ multiplex PCR assay. Drawn from immuneACCESS, this table holds only the in-frame rearrangements with V and J called that TCRdb kept. Clones are partly lost; checked studies trace under half to an unresolved V gene and leave the rest unexplained. The sample includes 120,000 or so clones, with 70% to 90% observed a single time. The ten largest make up roughly 1% of the sample. Sequencing used peripheral blood. The receptor set was obtained from a woman aged 45-60 years with active or convalescent COVID-19.

The rearrangement uses TRBV7-3 and TRBJ1-1; D unresolved. Germline CDR1 is SGHTA and CDR2 is FQGTGA. Trimming took off 8 bases at V and 1 base at J, with 14 bases between the two ends. CDR3 length: 14 amino acids. CDR3: CASSREGPNTEAFF. The DNA for the CDR3 is TGTGCCAGCTCTAGGGAGGGCCCGAACACTGAAGCTTTCTTT.

J is TRBJ2-7 and V is TRBV5-6; D may be TRBD2 (7 bases). This CDR3 comprises 12 residues. V lost 4 bases and J lost 6, with 11 bases in between. Germline CDR1 is SGHDT and CDR2 is YYEEEE. The chain's CDR3 is CASSKGGGEQYF. CDR3 nucleotide sequence: TGTGCCAGCAGCAAGGGGGGGGGCGAGCAGTACTTC.

This clone was counted between two and nine times. The chain carries TRBV15 and TRBJ2-7; a possible D gene is TRBD1 (5 bases). This CDR3 has 15 amino acids. V was trimmed by 1 base and J by 2 bases, leaving 12 bases between them. CDR1 LNHNV and CDR2 YYDKDF come from the germline V gene (reference sequence). The CDR3 nucleotides are TGTGCCACCAGCAGAGTCGGTGGGGCCACCTACGAGCAGTACTTC. Amino acid sequence: CATSRVGGATYEQYF.

The V call is TRBV19, the J call TRBJ1-1; 7 nucleotides match TRBD1. Germline V gene sequence: CDR1 LNHDA, CDR2 SQIVND (reference sequence). Trimming took 4 bases from V and 0 from J; bases not matched to a gene: 2. The CDR3 totals 14 residues. CDR3 protein: CASSKGQLNTEAFF. The DNA of the CDR3 is TGTGCCAGTAGTAAGGGACAGCTGAACACTGAAGCTTTCTTT.

In DNA form, the CDR3 reads TGTGCCAGCAGTGAATTGCCGGGACAGGTAATCTATAGCAATCAGCCCCAGCATTTT. Amino acids: CASSELPGQVIYSNQPQHF. The J gene is TRBJ1-5, the V gene TRBV6-1, with 8 nucleotides matching TRBD1. V shed 2 bases and J 0 bases; nucleotides not matched to a gene: 12. The CDR3 is made up of 19 amino acids. Germline CDR1 is MNHNS and CDR2 is SASEGT.

V is TRBV9 and J is TRBJ2-1; 10 bases are a match to TRBD2. With 1 base clipped from V and 6 bases from J, the junction kept 4 bases outside the gene matches. The CDR3 runs to 15 residues. In germline, CDR1 is SGDLS, CDR2 YYNGEE. This CDR3 is CASSVRASGSNEQFF. CDR3 bases: TGTGCCAGCAGCGTACGCGCTAGCGGGAGCAATGAGCAGTTCTTC. Drawing the rest from reference TRBV9 and TRBJ2-1, the complete variable domain is DSGVTQTPKHLITATGQRVTLRCSPRSGDLSVYWYQQSLDQGLQFLIQYYNGEERAKGNILERFSAQQFPDLHSELNLSSLELGDSALYFCASSVRASGSNEQFFGPGTRLTVL.

The chain links TRBV7-2 to TRBJ2-1; TRBD2 might be the D (5 bases). V lost 2 bases to trimming and J lost 6 bases, with 11 bases between them. Germline values: CDR1 SGHTA, CDR2 FQGNSA. This CDR3 is built from 14 residues. The CDR3 sequence: CASSLNAGLNEQFF. The CDR3 nucleotides read TGTGCCAGCAGCTTAAATGCTGGACTCAATGAGCAGTTCTTC.

The chain is built from TRBV3-1 (or the pseudogene TRBV3-2) and TRBJ1-3; the D is unclear. With 2 bases removed from V and 7 bases from J, the gap between germline ends came to 12 bases. The CDR3 totals 14 residues. CDR1 is LGHDT, CDR2 YNNKEL, per germline (reference sequence). The CDR3 sequence: CASSQSGRANTIYF. In nucleotides, the CDR3 is TGTGCCAGCAGCCAAAGCGGGAGGGCGAACACCATATATTTT.

The chain uses TRBV19 and TRBJ1-4; D is ambiguous. The CDR3 loop spans 13 amino acids. Germline V gene sequence: CDR1 LNHDA, CDR2 SQIVND (reference sequence). The V end was cut by 3 bases, the J end by 8 bases, with 10 bases between. For the CDR3, the DNA is TGTGCCAGTAGTATGGACCGCGGGGAAAAACTGTTTTTT. Translating it yields CASSMDRGEKLFF.

The V gene is TRBV12-5, the J gene TRBJ2-1, with TRBD2 matching 9 bases. Trimming at V came to 0 bases and at J to 8 bases, leaving 8 bases not matched to a gene. Germline lookup yields CDR1 LGHNT and CDR2 FRNRAP. This CDR3 comprises 16 residues. The CDR3 region has the DNA TGTGCTAGTGGTTTGGTCGTAGCGGGAGAATTCTATGAGCAGTTCTTC. Its protein is CASGLVVAGEFYEQFF.

This clone came up a few times. The chain employs TRBV29-1 and TRBJ2-3; D is perhaps TRBD1 (6 bases). The germline V gene encodes CDR1 SQVTM and CDR2 ANQGSEA. V was shortened by 5 bases and J by 2 bases, with 11 bases between the two germline ends. CDR3 size: 13 residues. Here the CDR3 reads CSVRRGTTDTQYF. The CDR3 region has the DNA TGCAGCGTTCGAAGGGGGACCACAGATACGCAGTATTTT.

The J gene is TRBJ1-2, the V gene TRBV7-2; D is perhaps TRBD1 (6 bases). Germline CDR1 SGHTA, CDR2 FQGNSA. V lost 5 bases, J lost 8 bases, and 15 bases lay in between. The CDR3 contains 13 residues. The CDR3 region has the DNA TGTGCCAGCAGCGTGACAGGCATCCCGGGCTACACCTTC. Translation: CASSVTGIPGYTF.

This clone was detected only once. The genes are TRBV9 and TRBJ2-1; 11 bases are a match to TRBD2. The junction had 12 bases not matched to a gene; V was cut back by 6 bases and J by 4 bases. Germline assignment: CDR1 SGDLS and CDR2 YYNGEE. This CDR3 has 17 amino acids. In DNA form, the CDR3 reads TGTGCCAGCAACAACAACTGGGGGACTAGCGGTTACAATGAGCAGTTCTTC. Its translation: CASNNNWGTSGYNEQFF.

V and J are TRBV6-2 or TRBV6-3 and TRBJ1-4, with D tentatively TRBD1 (5 bases). With 5 bases removed from V and 10 bases from J, the gap between germline ends came to 8 bases. From germline, CDR1 is MNHEY and CDR2 SVGEGT. This CDR3 is built from 11 residues. CDR3 coding DNA: TGTGCCAGCAGTACCCAGGGAAAACTGTTTTTT. Encoded protein: CASSTQGKLFF.

The genes are TRBV4-3 and TRBJ2-1, with 7 positions matching TRBD1. Germline V gene data show CDR1 as LGHNA and CDR2 as YSLEER. The CDR3 loop spans 15 amino acids. V lost 1 base, J lost 3 bases, and 3 bases stayed unmatched. In nucleotides, the CDR3 is TGCGCCAGCAGCCAAGTGGCAGGGGGCTACAATGAGCAGTTCTTC. Its protein product is CASSQVAGGYNEQFF.

This chain joins TRBV5-4 and TRBJ2-5, with 8 bases that match TRBD1. Germline CDR1 is SGHNT and CDR2 is YYREEE (reference sequence). V was clipped by 3 bases and J by 4 bases; unmatched bases: 5. This CDR3 has 14 residues. The CDR3: CASSYGQGRETQYF. In DNA form, the CDR3 reads TGTGCCAGCAGCTATGGACAGGGAAGAGAGACCCAGTACTTC.

This chain links TRBV4-3 with TRBJ2-1; possible D gene TRBD2, 5 bases. The germline CDR1 and CDR2 sequences are LGHNA and YSLEER. The V end was cut by 5 bases, the J end by 5 bases, with 7 bases between. CDR3 length: 12 amino acids. In DNA, the CDR3 is TGCGCCAGCAGCGAGGGAAACAATGAGCAGTTCTTC. Amino acid sequence: CASSEGNNEQFF.